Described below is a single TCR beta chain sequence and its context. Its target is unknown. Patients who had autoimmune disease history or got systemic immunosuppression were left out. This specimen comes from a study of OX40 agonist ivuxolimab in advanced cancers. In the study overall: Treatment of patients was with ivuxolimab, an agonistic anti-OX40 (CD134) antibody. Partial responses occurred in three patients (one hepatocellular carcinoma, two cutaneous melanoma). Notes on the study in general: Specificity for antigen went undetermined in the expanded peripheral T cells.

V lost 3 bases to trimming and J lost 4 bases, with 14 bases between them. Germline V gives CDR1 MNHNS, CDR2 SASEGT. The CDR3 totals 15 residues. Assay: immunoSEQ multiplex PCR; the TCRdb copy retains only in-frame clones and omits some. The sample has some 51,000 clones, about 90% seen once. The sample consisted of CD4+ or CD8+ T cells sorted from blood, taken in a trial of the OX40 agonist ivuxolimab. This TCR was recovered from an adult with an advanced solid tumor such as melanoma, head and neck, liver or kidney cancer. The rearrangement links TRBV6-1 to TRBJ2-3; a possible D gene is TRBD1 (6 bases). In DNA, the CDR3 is TGTGCCAGCAGTGACTCACAGGGATCCGCAGATACGCAGTATTTT. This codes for CASSDSQGSADTQYF.